This TCR beta chain was profiled in a study of OX40 agonist ivuxolimab in advanced cancers. About the research overall: Intravenous ivuxolimab was administered to patients every 2 weeks at 0.01 to 10 mg/kg.

V was cut by 3 bases and J by 0 bases, with 5 bases left in between. Germline-derived CDR1 and CDR2 are ENHRY and SYGVKD. The CDR3 is made up of 13 amino acids. This clone was seen a handful of times. Generated by immunoSEQ multiplex PCR, the TCRdb table keeps only in-frame clones and is missing some. The top ten clones hold around 1.5% of a sample with 52,000 or so clones, roughly 84% of them seen once. The rearrangement joins TRBV10-3 to TRBJ1-1, with D unresolved. The TCR was taken from an adult with an advanced solid tumor such as melanoma, head and neck, liver or kidney cancer. The material was CD4+ or CD8+ T cells sorted from blood, obtained in a trial of the OX40 agonist ivuxolimab. CDR3 bases: TGTGCCATCAGTGATAGTGTGAACACTGAAGCTTTCTTT. Amino acid sequence: CAISDSVNTEAFF.